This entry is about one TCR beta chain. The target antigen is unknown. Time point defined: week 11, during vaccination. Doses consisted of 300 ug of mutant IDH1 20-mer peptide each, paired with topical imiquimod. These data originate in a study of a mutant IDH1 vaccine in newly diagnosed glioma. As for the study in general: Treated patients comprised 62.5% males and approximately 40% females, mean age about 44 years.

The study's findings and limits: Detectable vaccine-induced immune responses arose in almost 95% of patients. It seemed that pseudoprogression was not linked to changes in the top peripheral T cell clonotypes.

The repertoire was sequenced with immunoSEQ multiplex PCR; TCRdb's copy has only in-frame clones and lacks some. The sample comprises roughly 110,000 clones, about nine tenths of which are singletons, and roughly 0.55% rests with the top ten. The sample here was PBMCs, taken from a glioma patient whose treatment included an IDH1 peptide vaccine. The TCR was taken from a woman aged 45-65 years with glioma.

CDR3 nucleotide sequence: TGTGCCAGTGGAAATAATCGCCAGGAGACTAACTATGGCTACACCTTC. This sequence encodes CASGNNRQETNYGYTF. The chain couples TRBV6-6 to TRBJ1-2; D uncertain. Trimming took 9 bases from V and 0 from J, leaving 20 bases between them. CDR1 is MNHNY, CDR2 SVGAGI, per germline (reference sequence). The CDR3 runs to 16 residues.